The 23 T cell receptor beta chains presented below share a single source sample, sequenced in a study of glioma-infiltrating T cells after dendritic cell vaccination. Time point defined: after dendritic cell vaccination, including at tumor progression/relapse. Sequencing used immunoSEQ multiplex PCR; TCRdb keeps in-frame clones, though not all of them. Of just under 60,000 clones in the sample, about 80% were seen once. Sequencing used blood, obtained after dendritic cell vaccination. The receptor source for this set is a human donor with glioblastoma.

The chain recombines TRBV4-3 with TRBJ1-2, with 8 bases lining up with TRBD1. V trimming: 3 bases; J trimming: 4 bases; junction bases outside the gene matches: 13. The CDR3 totals 17 residues. Germline CDR1 LGHNA, CDR2 YSLEER. CDR3 loop: CASSQMGRQGRFYGYTF. The CDR3 nucleotides read TGCGCCAGCAGCCAGATGGGCCGACAGGGGAGATTCTATGGCTACACCTTC.

The rearrangement links TRBV27 to TRBJ1-1, with D perhaps TRBD1 (5 bases). The CDR3 loop spans 17 amino acids. Looked up from germline, CDR1 is MNHEY and CDR2 is SMNVEV (reference sequence). V was trimmed by 2 bases and J by 0 bases, leaving 16 bases between them. DNA of the CDR3: TGTGCCAGCAGTTTAAGTCGGACAATGATTATGAACACTGAAGCTTTCTTT. It encodes CASSLSRTMIMNTEAFF.

The chain employs TRBV13 and TRBJ1-1; no definite D call. The CDR3 has 13 amino acids. Germline lookup yields CDR1 PRHDT and CDR2 FYEKMQ (reference sequence). With 3 bases removed from V and 3 bases from J, the gap between germline ends came to 8 bases. DNA for the CDR3: TGTGCCAGCAGCTTCATGAGGCACACTGAAGCTTTCTTT. This translates into CASSFMRHTEAFF.

The chain recombines TRBV19 with TRBJ1-1; 7 bases are shared with TRBD1. J lost 7 bases, V lost 5 bases, and 4 bases had no gene match. There are 12 residues in the CDR3. Germline-derived CDR1 and CDR2 are LNHDA and SQIVND (reference sequence). CDR3 sequence reads: CASSAGTVEAFF. Here the CDR3 DNA reads TGTGCCAGTAGTGCCGGGACAGTTGAAGCTTTCTTT.

The gene calls are TRBV18 and TRBJ2-7; 7 nucleotides line up with TRBD1. The CDR3 loop spans 11 amino acids. Germline lookup yields CDR1 KGHSH and CDR2 LQKENI. V shed 9 bases and J 3 bases; nucleotides not matched to a gene: 2. CDR3 region: CASRDSYEQYF. The CDR3 bases are TGTGCCAGTCGGGACAGCTACGAGCAGTACTTC.

The genes are TRBV11-2 and TRBJ2-7; D call uncertain. The germline gives CDR1 SGHAT, CDR2 FQNNGV. V was pared by 1 base and J by 4 bases, with 14 bases between. The CDR3 spans 15 residues. For the CDR3, the DNA is TGTGCCAGCAGCTTAGTGTTGTCTGACTCATACGAGCAGTACTTC. This encodes CASSLVLSDSYEQYF.

The V call is TRBV7-9, the J call TRBJ1-5, with D maybe TRBD1 (5 bases). V shed 0 bases and J shed 8 bases, with 8 bases lying between them. The CDR3 covers 13 residues. Germline V gives CDR1 SEHNR, CDR2 FQNEAQ (reference sequence). CDR3 residues: CASSLAGGEPQHF. The DNA of the CDR3 is TGTGCCAGCAGCTTAGCCGGGGGGGAGCCCCAGCATTTT.

V usage is TRBV10-3 and J usage is TRBJ1-5; 9 nucleotides match TRBD1. The J segment lost 0 bases and the V segment lost 9 bases, leaving 6 bases of the junction unmatched. CDR3 length: 15 residues. CDR1 is ENHRY, CDR2 SYGVKD, per germline. The DNA for the CDR3 is TGTGCCATACACGAGGGACAGGGTAGCAATCAGCCCCAGCATTTT. Translating gives CAIHEGQGSNQPQHF.

V usage is TRBV7-2 and J usage is TRBJ2-7, with 10 positions matching TRBD1. The junction had 7 bases not matched to a gene; V was cut back by 5 bases and J by 6 bases. Germline CDR1 reads SGHTA; CDR2 reads FQGNSA. CDR3 length: 14 residues. The CDR3 spells CASSVNRDRGEQYF. The CDR3, as DNA: TGTGCCAGCAGCGTAAACCGGGACAGGGGCGAGCAGTACTTC. Full variable domain (rest looked up from reference TRBV7-2 and TRBJ2-7): GAGVSQSPSNKVTEKGKDVELRCDPISGHTALYWYRQSLGQGLEFLIYFQGNSAPDKSGLPSDRFSAERTGGSVSTLTIQRTQQEDSAVYLCASSVNRDRGEQYFGPGTRLTVT.

V gene TRBV27 combines with J gene TRBJ1-2, with 8 nucleotides matching TRBD1. V dropped 4 bases and J dropped 5; count of bases not matched to a gene: 18. The CDR3 consists of 18 residues. Germline-derived CDR1 and CDR2 are MNHEY and SMNVEV (reference sequence). CDR3 sequence (DNA): TGTGCCAGCAGTTCTGACTCCGGGACAGGCCTCACTTCGTATGGCTACACCTTC. Protein sequence: CASSSDSGTGLTSYGYTF.

The chain has TRBV19 and TRBJ1-1, with D maybe TRBD1 (6 bases). CDR1 and CDR2 (germline): LNHDA, SQIVND (reference sequence). Trimming removed 3 bases from V and 6 bases from J, with 17 bases in between. This CDR3 region has 15 residues. The CDR3 spells CASSISQGTDSEAFF. CDR3 bases: TGTGCCAGTAGTATTTCACAGGGAACCGACTCTGAAGCTTTCTTT.

This clone was seen a few times. The genes are TRBV4-1 and TRBJ2-2; 8 positions match TRBD1. With V trimmed by 0 bases and J by 4 bases, 7 bases remained unmatched. This CDR3 has 17 amino acids. CDR1 MGHRA and CDR2 YSYEKL come from the germline V gene. CDR3 region: CASSQEKQGAVTGELFF. The CDR3 nucleotides read TGCGCCAGCAGCCAAGAGAAGCAGGGGGCGGTCACCGGGGAGCTGTTTTTT.

CDR3 nucleotides: TGTGCCAGCAGCGACTGGACAGGAGGGGGCACAGATACGCAGTATTTT. Protein sequence: CASSDWTGGGTDTQYF. The chain links TRBV5-6 to TRBJ2-3; D may be TRBD1 (7 bases). The CDR3 contains 16 residues. V gave up 4 bases and J gave up 1 base, with 16 bases separating them. Germline V lookup: CDR1 SGHDT, CDR2 YYEEEE. The entire variable domain, with the rest obtained from reference TRBV5-6 and TRBJ2-3, is as follows: DAGVTQSPTHLIKTRGQQVTLRCSPKSGHDTVSWYQQALGQGPQFIFQYYEEEERQRGNFPDRFSGHQFPNYSSELNVNALLLGDSALYLCASSDWTGGGTDTQYFGPGTRLTVL.

The chain employs TRBV12-5 and TRBJ2-5; D gene unclear. The V and J ends lost 2 bases and 8 bases respectively, with 6 bases between them. Germline assignment: CDR1 LGHNT and CDR2 FRNRAP. The CDR3 runs to 11 residues. The DNA for the CDR3 is TGTGCTAGTGGTTTGATGAGAACCCAGTACTTC. The encoded protein is CASGLMRTQYF.

This clone occurred once. The genes are TRBV6-5 and TRBJ2-5; the match to TRBD2 covers 8 bases. Per germline, CDR1 MNHEY and CDR2 SVGAGI. J was trimmed by 2 bases and V by 5 bases; bases with no gene match: 4. The length of the CDR3 is 14 residues. The CDR3 protein is CASSLAGEQETQYF. The CDR3 nucleotides read TGTGCCAGCAGTCTAGCGGGCGAACAAGAGACCCAGTACTTC.

The V call is TRBV6-5, the J call TRBJ1-2; 7 positions match TRBD1. Losses at the gene ends were 0 bases for V and 7 bases for J; bases not matched to a gene: 5. There are 14 residues in the CDR3. The germline gives CDR1 MNHEY, CDR2 SVGAGI. The CDR3 protein is CASSYSRAGGGYTF. The CDR3 region has the DNA TGTGCCAGCAGTTACTCGAGGGCAGGGGGTGGCTACACCTTC.

The chain is built from TRBV15 and TRBJ2-3; D uncertain. This CDR3 is 15 amino acids long. Germline values: CDR1 LNHNV, CDR2 YYDKDF (reference sequence). V lost 0 bases to trimming and J lost 0 bases, with 7 bases between them. DNA of the CDR3: TGTGCCACCAGCAGAGATCGAGAGAGCACAGATACGCAGTATTTT. Its translation is CATSRDRESTDTQYF.

V and J are TRBV5-1 and TRBJ2-7, with D hard to call. This CDR3 comprises 12 residues. V lost 3 bases to trimming and J lost 6 bases, with 10 bases between them. CDR1 is SGHRS and CDR2 is YFSETQ in the germline V gene. The CDR3 region is CASSSNTLEQYF. Here the CDR3 DNA reads TGCGCCAGCAGCTCCAACACCCTCGAGCAGTACTTC.

The rearrangement links TRBV13 to TRBJ2-5, with 11 bases identical to TRBD2. V lost 4 bases, J lost 0 bases, and 7 bases stayed unmatched. The CDR3 covers 17 residues. CDR1 and CDR2 from the germline V gene are PRHDT and FYEKMQ (reference sequence). CDR3 sequence reads: CASSWETSGGYQETQYF. The CDR3 DNA is TGTGCCAGCAGCTGGGAAACTAGCGGGGGTTACCAAGAGACCCAGTACTTC.

This rearrangement joins TRBV9 to TRBJ2-2; no firm D call. The CDR3 has 15 amino acids. The V gene's germline CDR1 is SGDLS and CDR2 YYNGEE. Trimming shortened V by 4 bases and J by 4 bases, and 14 bases separated the two germline ends. CDR3 amino acids: CASSPRQRVTGELFF. CDR3 DNA: TGTGCCAGCAGCCCCCGCCAGCGCGTCACCGGGGAGCTGTTTTTT.

The chain carries TRBV6-5 and TRBJ2-5; perhaps TRBD2 as D (6 bases). Trimming cost V 7 bases and J 11 bases, with 20 bases left between them. Germline CDR1 reads MNHEY; CDR2 reads SVGAGI. CDR3 size: 13 residues. In nucleotides, the CDR3 is TGTGCCAGCACCTCCCCGGGCGCCCGGGGGCAGTACTTC. Translation: CASTSPGARGQYF.

The rearrangement uses TRBV7-9 and TRBJ1-5, with D maybe TRBD1 (6 bases). Trimming removed 5 bases from V and 2 bases from J, with 16 bases in between. Germline lookup yields CDR1 SEHNR and CDR2 FQNEAQ (reference sequence). This CDR3 contains 16 residues. The CDR3 DNA sequence: TGTGCCAGCAGCGCCTTACAGGGAAGTGGCAATCAGCCCCAGCATTTT. Translating it yields CASSALQGSGNQPQHF.

The chain carries TRBV5-4 and TRBJ2-3; possibly TRBD1 for D (6 bases). CDR3 length equals 15 residues. V was cut by 0 bases and J by 5 bases, with 13 bases left in between. CDR1 SGHNT and CDR2 YYREEE come from the germline V gene (reference sequence). The CDR3 region is CASSLDRESLDTQYF. The CDR3 nucleotides read TGTGCCAGCAGCTTGGACAGGGAGAGCCTAGATACGCAGTATTTT.